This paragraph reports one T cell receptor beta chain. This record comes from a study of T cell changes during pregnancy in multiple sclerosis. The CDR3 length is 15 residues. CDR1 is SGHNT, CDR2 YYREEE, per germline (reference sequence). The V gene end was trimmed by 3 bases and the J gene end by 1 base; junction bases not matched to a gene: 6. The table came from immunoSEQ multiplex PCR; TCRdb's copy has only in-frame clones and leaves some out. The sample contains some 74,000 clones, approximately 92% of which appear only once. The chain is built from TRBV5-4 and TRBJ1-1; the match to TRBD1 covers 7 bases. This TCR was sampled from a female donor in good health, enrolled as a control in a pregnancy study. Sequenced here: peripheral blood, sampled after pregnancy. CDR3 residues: CASSSTTGSNTEAFF. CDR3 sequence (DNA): TGTGCCAGCAGCTCGACGACAGGGTCGAACACTGAAGCTTTCTTT.